This T cell receptor (beta chain) emerged from a study of OX40 agonist ivuxolimab in advanced cancers. Deletions cut 5 bases from V and 6 bases from J, with 14 bases between. The germline V gene has CDR1 MNHNY and CDR2 SVGAGI (reference sequence). The CDR3 loop spans 13 amino acids. Data came from immunoSEQ multiplex PCR; TCRdb stores just in-frame clones and leaves some out. The table lists approximately 60,000 clones, 80% to 90% of them singletons. Autoimmune disease history or systemic immunosuppression led to patients being barred. The rearrangement links TRBV6-6 to TRBJ2-7, with D perhaps matching TRBD1 or TRBD2 (5 bases each). The material was CD4+ or CD8+ T cells sorted from blood, obtained in a trial of the OX40 agonist ivuxolimab. This sequence originates from an adult with an advanced solid tumor such as melanoma, head and neck, liver or kidney cancer. Here the CDR3 reads CASSQGPEFEQYF. The CDR3 DNA follows: TGTGCCAGCAGTCAGGGACCGGAGTTCGAGCAGTACTTC.